This entry is about one T cell receptor (beta chain). Its antigen is unknown. Time point defined: pre-sensitization, week 0. This sample's treatment: therapeutic diphenylcyclopropenone sensitization with weekly scalp DPC. Trimming took off 3 bases at V and 4 bases at J, with 7 bases between the two ends. Germline values: CDR1 DFQATT, CDR2 SNEGSKA (reference sequence). This CDR3 has 12 residues. The record originates from a study of human T cells and chemical hapten exposure. Study observations and caveats: TCRs whose frequency exceeded 1 in 1000 remained the same following DPC sensitization.

In the library, unique molecular identifiers were attached to individual cDNA molecules. TCRdb redid the calling of the RACE reads with MiXCR, one entry per CDR3 protein. The data hold about 380,000 distinct CDR3 sequences, with approximately 5.1% observed a single time. The chain recombines TRBV20-1 with TRBJ1-3; D gene uncertain. The specimen comprised whole blood, sampled in connection with sensitization to the hapten diphenylcyclopropenone (DPC). This clonotype was sampled from a woman between 45 and 60 years old with alopecia areata. Some clones in this sample may be carry-over from other donors' samples. In nucleotides, the CDR3 is TGCAGTGCTAGTGCAGGAGGAAACACCATATATTTT. Amino acids: CSASAGGNTIYF.